The source of this T cell receptor beta chain is a study of Ad26.COV2.S vaccination and SARS-CoV-2 variants. Across the whole study: Donor had been placed in the Ad26.COV2.S arm of the COV1001 trial. Notes on the study in general: Responses of T cells in total may have been underestimated by the TCR breadth and depth analyses. Placebo recipients trailed vaccine recipients in spike-specific TCR breadth.

The CDR3 consists of 14 residues. V was pared by 1 base and J by 9 bases, with 13 bases between. Looked up from germline, CDR1 is SEHNR and CDR2 is FQNEAQ (reference sequence). On this clone itself: Its antigen is currently unknown.

TCRdb's table, derived via immunoSEQ multiplex PCR, lists solely in-frame clones and lacks some. The table lists 400,000 to 500,000 clones, 80% to 90% of them singletons, with just over 2.5% in the top ten. Stated treatment: some 19 received Ad26.COV2.S at low or high dose, single or two shots; a few received placebo; per-sample allocation not given. Day 63 after the first vaccine or placebo injection was the time point for sampling. Within Boston, the person who donated was an adult of 18-55 years. The receptor was derived from a person aged 18-65 years who received the Ad26.COV2.S COVID-19 vaccine or a placebo. This rearrangement joins TRBV7-9 to TRBJ2-1; TRBD2 is a possible D gene (5 bases). The input for sequencing was peripheral blood, taken in a trial of Ad26.COV2.S vaccine versus placebo. CDR3 protein: CASSLEASQSEQFF. The CDR3, as DNA: TGTGCCAGCAGCTTAGAGGCTAGCCAAAGTGAGCAGTTCTTC.